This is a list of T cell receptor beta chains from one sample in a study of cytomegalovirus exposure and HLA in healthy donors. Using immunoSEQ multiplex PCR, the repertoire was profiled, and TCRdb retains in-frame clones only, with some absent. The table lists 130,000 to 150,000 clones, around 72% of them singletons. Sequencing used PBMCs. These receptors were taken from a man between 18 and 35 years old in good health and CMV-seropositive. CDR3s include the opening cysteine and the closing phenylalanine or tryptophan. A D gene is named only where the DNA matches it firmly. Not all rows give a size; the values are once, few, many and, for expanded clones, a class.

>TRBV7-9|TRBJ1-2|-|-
CASSLAGGDEGYTF
TGTGCCAGCAGCTTAGCGGGAGGGGATGAGGGCTACACCTTC
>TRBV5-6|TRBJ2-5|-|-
CASSESETQYF
TGTGCCAGCAGCGAAAGCGAGACCCAGTACTTC
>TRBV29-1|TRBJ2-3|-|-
CSVEESLRTQYF
TGCAGCGTTGAAGAGTCGTTGCGGACGCAGTATTTT
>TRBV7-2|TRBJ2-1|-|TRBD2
CASKRVSTSGSVEQFF
TGTGCCAGCAAACGAGTATCGACTAGCGGGAGTGTTGAGCAGTTCTTC
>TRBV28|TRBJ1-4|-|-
CASRKGGEAKLFF
TGTGCCAGCAGGAAGGGGGGGGAGGCAAAACTGTTTTTT
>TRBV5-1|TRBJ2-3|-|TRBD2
CASSKASGGTDTQYF
TGCGCCAGCAGCAAGGCTAGCGGGGGCACAGATACGCAGTATTTT
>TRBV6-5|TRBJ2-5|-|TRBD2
CASSYGAGTGTQYF
TGTGCCAGCAGTTACGGAGCGGGGACGGGGACCCAGTACTTC
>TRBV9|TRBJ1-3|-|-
CASTLTGGGNTIYF
TGTGCCAGCACCTTGACAGGAGGTGGAAACACCATATATTTT
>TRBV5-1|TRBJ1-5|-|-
CASSPEGTQPQHF
TGCGCCAGCAGCCCCGAGGGTACCCAGCCCCAGCATTTT
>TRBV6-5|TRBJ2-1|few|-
CASSTRRGENEQFF
TGTGCCAGCAGTACCCGCCGGGGTGAGAATGAGCAGTTCTTC
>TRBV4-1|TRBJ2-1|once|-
CASSQQGHNEQFF
TGCGCCAGCAGCCAACAGGGGCACAATGAGCAGTTCTTC
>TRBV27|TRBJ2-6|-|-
CASSYAYLNVLTF
TGTGCCAGCAGTTATGCCTACCTCAACGTCCTGACTTTC
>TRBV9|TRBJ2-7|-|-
CASSVDGGEDEQYF
TGTGCCAGCAGCGTAGACGGTGGGGAGGACGAGCAGTACTTC
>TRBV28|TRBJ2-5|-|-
CASSLSRGGGEETQYF
TGTGCCAGCAGTTTATCGCGTGGGGGGGGCGAAGAGACCCAGTACTTC
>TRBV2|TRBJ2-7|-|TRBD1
CASRPQGVSYEQYF
TGTGCCAGCCGCCCCCAGGGGGTCTCCTACGAGCAGTACTTC
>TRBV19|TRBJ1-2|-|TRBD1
CASSIRGQVYGYTF
TGTGCCAGTAGTATCCGAGGACAGGTCTATGGCTACACCTTC
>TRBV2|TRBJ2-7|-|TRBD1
CASKPGTASYEQYF
TGTGCCAGCAAGCCCGGGACAGCTTCCTACGAGCAGTACTTC
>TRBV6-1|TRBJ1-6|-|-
CASRGGVGSPLHF
TGTGCCAGCAGGGGGGGGGTGGGTTCACCCCTCCACTTT
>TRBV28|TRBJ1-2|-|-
CASRQSNYGYTF
TGTGCCAGCAGACAGAGTAACTATGGCTACACCTTC
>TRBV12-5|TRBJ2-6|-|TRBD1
CASGLSKGAAGANVLTF
TGTGCTAGTGGTTTGTCGAAGGGGGCCGCTGGGGCCAACGTCCTGACTTTC